Listed below are T cell receptor beta chains from one sample, sequenced in a study of human T cells and chemical hapten exposure. Using its own MiXCR run on the RACE reads, TCRdb lists one record per CDR3 protein. The data show tens of thousands of distinct CDR3 sequences, 9.6% seen once. The material was whole blood, obtained in connection with sensitization to the hapten diphenylcyclopropenone (DPC). These receptor sequences come from a woman aged 40 to 50 with alopecia areata. Some clones in this sample may be carry-over from other donors' samples. Each CDR3 is given with its conserved first and last residue. A D gene is named only where the DNA matches it firmly. Expanded clones are given a class, and other clones once, few, many or no size at all.

abundance,d_gene,j_gene,v_gene,CDR3aa,CDR3nt
NA,TRBD1,TRBJ1-3,TRBV27,CASWGQGGNTIYF,TGTGCCAGCTGGGGACAGGGCGGAAACACCATATATTTT
many,TRBD2,TRBJ2-7,TRBV20-1,CSAGAGVSYEQYF,TGCAGTGCTGGGGCGGGAGTCTCCTACGAGCAGTACTTC
many,NA,TRBJ1-3,TRBV7-2,CASSYQGTAGNTIYF,TGTGCCAGCAGCTACCAGGGTACAGCTGGAAACACCATATATTTT
many,TRBD1,TRBJ1-2,TRBV28,CASSLIGGYGYGYTF,TGTGCCAGCAGTTTAATAGGGGGCTACGGCTATGGCTACACCTTC
NA,TRBD1,TRBJ2-7,TRBV7-2,CASSERTGEYEQYF,TGTGCCAGCAGCGAGAGGACAGGTGAATACGAGCAGTACTTC
NA,NA,TRBJ1-6,TRBV3-1,CASSLGELVLSPLHF,TGTGCCAGCAGCCTTGGGGAGTTGGTTTTGTCACCCCTCCACTTT
many,NA,TRBJ2-3,TRBV24-1,CATSEGPTDTQYF,TGTGCCACCAGTGAAGGGCCGACCGATACGCAGTATTTT
many,NA,TRBJ2-7,TRBV4-3,CASSQDKGPYEQYF,TGCGCCAGCAGCCAAGATAAAGGACCGTACGAGCAGTACTTC
NA,NA,TRBJ2-5,TRBV28,CASSPVVGGGLRGETQYF,TGTGCCAGCAGTCCCGTAGTTGGTGGGGGTTTGAGAGGGGAGACCCAGTACTTC
NA,NA,TRBJ1-2,TRBV5-4,CASSLGPIVKSYGYTF,TGTGCCAGCAGCTTGGGTCCGATAGTGAAAAGCTATGGCTACACCTTC